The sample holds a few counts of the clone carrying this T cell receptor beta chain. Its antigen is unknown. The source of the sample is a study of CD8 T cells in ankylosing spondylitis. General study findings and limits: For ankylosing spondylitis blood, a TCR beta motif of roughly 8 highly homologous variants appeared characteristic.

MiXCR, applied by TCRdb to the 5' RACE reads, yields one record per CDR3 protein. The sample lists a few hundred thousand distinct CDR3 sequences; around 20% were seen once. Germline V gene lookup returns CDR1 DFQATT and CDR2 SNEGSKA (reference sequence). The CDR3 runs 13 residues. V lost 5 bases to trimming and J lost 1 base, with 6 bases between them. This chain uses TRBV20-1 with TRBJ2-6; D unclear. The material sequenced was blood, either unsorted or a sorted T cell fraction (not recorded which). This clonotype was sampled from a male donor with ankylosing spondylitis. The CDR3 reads CSADQSGANVLTF. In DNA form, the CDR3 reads TGCAGTGCTGACCAATCTGGGGCCAACGTCCTGACTTTC.